The 31 T cell receptor beta chains below all came from one sample that was sequenced in a study of blood T cell repertoires in COVID-19. TCRdb's copy holds only in-frame clones and misses some; the assay was immunoSEQ multiplex PCR. The sample includes 80,000 to 100,000 clones, 70% to 90% of them seen just once. Input material: peripheral blood. Receptors originate from a man in his 70s with acute or convalescent COVID-19.

The gene calls are TRBV5-1 and TRBJ2-3; 7 positions match TRBD1. The germline V gene has CDR1 SGHRS and CDR2 YFSETQ. CDR3 length equals 14 residues. V lost 4 bases and J lost 0; bases outside the gene matches: 2. Here the CDR3 DNA reads TGCGCCAGCAGCGGACAGGTTAGCACAGATACGCAGTATTTT. The encoded protein is CASSGQVSTDTQYF.

V usage is TRBV5-1 and J usage is TRBJ1-2, with 11 bases that match TRBD1. The CDR3 is made up of 15 amino acids. The junction had 3 bases not matched to a gene; V was cut back by 0 bases and J by 5 bases. The germline V gene encodes CDR1 SGHRS and CDR2 YFSETQ. Written as DNA, the CDR3 is TGCGCCAGCAGCTTGGATGGACAGGGGGCGTATGGCTACACCTTC. This translates into CASSLDGQGAYGYTF.

This clone was detected only once. The chain links TRBV9 to TRBJ2-7, with a possible D match to TRBD1 (6 bases). The CDR3 is 14 residues long. The germline CDR1 and CDR2 sequences are SGDLS and YYNGEE. V was clipped by 3 bases and J by 2 bases, with 12 bases between them. CDR3 sequence reads: CASSARQETYEQYF. CDR3 coding DNA: TGTGCCAGCAGCGCCCGACAGGAAACCTACGAGCAGTACTTC.

This chain links TRBV6-6 with TRBJ1-2; possibly TRBD1 for D (6 bases). From germline, CDR1 is MNHNY and CDR2 SVGAGI (reference sequence). The CDR3 is 15 residues long. The V and J ends lost 6 bases and 2 bases respectively, with 16 bases between them. CDR3 protein: CASSPLPTGNYGYTF. CDR3 in DNA: TGTGCCAGCAGCCCGCTTCCCACAGGGAACTATGGCTACACCTTC.

The chain links TRBV5-1 to TRBJ2-6; tentatively, D is TRBD1 (6 bases). Trimming removed 0 bases from V and 0 bases from J, with 16 bases in between. The CDR3 loop spans 19 amino acids. Germline lookup yields CDR1 SGHRS and CDR2 YFSETQ. The CDR3 sequence: CASSLDQGWSISGANVLTF. DNA for the CDR3: TGCGCCAGCAGCTTGGATCAGGGGTGGTCTATCTCTGGGGCCAACGTCCTGACTTTC.

This sequence joins TRBV6-5 and TRBJ1-1, with a weak D call TRBD1 (5 bases). Trimming cost V 10 bases and J 7 bases, with 19 bases left between them. The CDR3 length is 13 residues. CDR1 is MNHEY and CDR2 is SVGAGI in the germline V gene. This chain's CDR3 is CATKGRHGDEAFF. The CDR3 DNA reads TGTGCCACCAAGGGGAGGCACGGAGATGAAGCTTTCTTT.

This chain uses TRBV6-1 with TRBJ1-4; a weak D match, TRBD1 (5 bases). Trimming pared 2 bases from V and 5 bases from J, leaving 15 bases between. This CDR3 has 16 amino acids. From germline, CDR1 is MNHNS and CDR2 SASEGT. The CDR3 nucleotides are TGTGCCAGCAGTGAATCTCCGGCAGGGTGGAATGAAAAACTGTTTTTT. Amino acid sequence: CASSESPAGWNEKLFF.

The gene calls are TRBV6-5 and TRBJ2-5, with 11 nucleotides matching TRBD1. V was pared by 6 bases and J by 7 bases, with 7 bases of the junction left unmatched. The CDR3 is 14 residues long. Germline assignment: CDR1 MNHEY and CDR2 SVGAGI. The CDR3 protein is CASSGGQGVGTQYF. CDR3 coding DNA: TGTGCCAGCAGCGGGGGACAGGGGGTCGGGACCCAGTACTTC.

The V gene is TRBV7-9, the J gene TRBJ2-1; possibly TRBD2 for D (6 bases). Germline CDR1 is SEHNR and CDR2 is FQNEAQ (reference sequence). The CDR3 loop spans 14 amino acids. V gave up 3 bases and J gave up 2 bases, with 8 bases separating them. The CDR3, as DNA: TGTGCCAGCAGCTTGGGGGGACCCTACAATGAGCAGTTCTTC. Amino acid sequence: CASSLGGPYNEQFF.

The chain is built from TRBV5-6 and TRBJ1-4, with TRBD1 matching 7 bases. Germline-derived CDR1 and CDR2 are SGHDT and YYEEEE. The CDR3 extends over 15 amino acids. With 4 bases clipped from V and 5 bases from J, the junction kept 8 bases outside the gene matches. CDR3: CASSGEGQRNEKLFF. The CDR3 DNA reads TGTGCCAGCAGCGGAGAGGGACAGAGAAATGAAAAACTGTTTTTT. The complete variable domain, with remaining parts taken from reference TRBV5-6 and TRBJ1-4, reads DAGVTQSPTHLIKTRGQQVTLRCSPKSGHDTVSWYQQALGQGPQFIFQYYEEEERQRGNFPDRFSGHQFPNYSSELNVNALLLGDSALYLCASSGEGQRNEKLFFGSGTQLSVL.

In this sample, this clone turned up a few times. This chain connects TRBV10-3 to TRBJ1-1, with a weak D call TRBD1 (5 bases). Looked up from germline, CDR1 is ENHRY and CDR2 is SYGVKD. With 5 bases removed from V and 4 bases from J, the gap between germline ends came to 17 bases. The CDR3 is made up of 15 amino acids. CDR3 amino acids: CAISRTRDSGTEAFF. The CDR3 nucleotides read TGTGCCATCAGTCGCACCAGGGATTCGGGCACTGAAGCTTTCTTT.

This clone was found a few times. The J gene is TRBJ1-2, the V gene TRBV2; D is possibly TRBD1 (5 bases). The V and J ends lost 0 bases and 8 bases respectively, with 13 bases between them. This CDR3 spans 14 amino acids. Germline V CDR1 and CDR2: SNHLY, FYNNEI. CDR3 DNA sequence: TGTGCCAGCAGTGAAGCTCGGGGACTGGGCGGCTACACCTTC. Protein: CASSEARGLGGYTF.

V is TRBV7-9 and J is TRBJ1-3, with D possibly TRBD1 on 6 matching bases. The CDR3 runs to 13 residues. With 5 bases removed from V and 2 bases from J, the gap between germline ends came to 7 bases. Looked up from germline, CDR1 is SEHNR and CDR2 is FQNEAQ (reference sequence). CDR3 sequence (DNA): TGTGCCAGCAGCAACAGGGCTGGAAACACCATATATTTT. Translation gives CASSNRAGNTIYF. Combining the CDR3 with reference TRBV7-9 and TRBJ1-3 gives the whole variable domain DTGVSQNPRHKITKRGQNVTFRCDPISEHNRLYWYRQTLGQGPEFLTYFQNEAQLEKSRLLSDRFSAERPKGSFSTLEIQRTEQGDSAMYLCASSNRAGNTIYFGEGSWLTVV.

V gene TRBV27 combines with J gene TRBJ1-1, with D unclear. Germline V gives CDR1 MNHEY, CDR2 SMNVEV (reference sequence). Trimming stripped 3 bases from V and 7 bases from J, with 12 bases between. This CDR3 spans 13 amino acids. CDR3 DNA sequence: TGTGCCAGCAGTTTGCAGAGGGCAGGTGAAGCTTTCTTT. Encoded protein: CASSLQRAGEAFF.

The chain recombines TRBV28 with TRBJ1-2, with 11 bases lining up with TRBD1. CDR3 length: 16 residues. From germline, CDR1 is MDHEN and CDR2 SYDVKM. Trimming at V came to 4 bases and at J to 3 bases, leaving 7 bases not matched to a gene. CDR3 sequence (DNA): TGTGCCAGCAGTTCGGGACAGGGGGATTTTGACTATGGCTACACCTTC. This codes for CASSSGQGDFDYGYTF.

The genes are TRBV11-3 and TRBJ2-1; TRBD2 aligns across 10 bases. V was pared by 1 base and J by 10 bases, with 7 bases of the junction left unmatched. CDR1 and CDR2 (germline): SGHNT, YENEEA. CDR3 length: 15 residues. This CDR3 is CASSLGPAGGLEQFF. DNA of the CDR3: TGTGCCAGCAGCTTAGGGCCAGCGGGGGGGTTGGAGCAGTTCTTC.

The chain combines TRBV10-3 with TRBJ1-5; D is perhaps TRBD1 (5 bases). From germline, CDR1 is ENHRY and CDR2 SYGVKD. Trimming removed 0 bases at V and 7 bases at J, with 7 bases between. The CDR3 length is 13 residues. In DNA form, the CDR3 reads TGTGCCATCAGTGAGTCAGGGGTGCAGCCCCAGCATTTT. The encoded protein is CAISESGVQPQHF.

This chain uses TRBV9 with TRBJ1-1, with TRBD1 as a possible D gene (5 bases). This CDR3 has 14 amino acids. Germline V CDR1 and CDR2: SGDLS, YYNGEE. Trimming took off 3 bases at V and 5 bases at J, with 14 bases between the two ends. The CDR3 region is CASSARGAGTEAFF. CDR3 bases: TGTGCCAGCAGCGCCCGCGGGGCGGGGACTGAAGCTTTCTTT. The full variable domain, in which reference TRBV9 and TRBJ1-1 provide the parts outside the CDR3, is DSGVTQTPKHLITATGQRVTLRCSPRSGDLSVYWYQQSLDQGLQFLIQYYNGEERAKGNILERFSAQQFPDLHSELNLSSLELGDSALYFCASSARGAGTEAFFGQGTRLTVV.

The chain recombines TRBV7-8 with TRBJ1-2; D is unresolved. The V end was cut by 1 base, the J end by 3 bases, with 9 bases between. The V gene's germline CDR1 is SGHVS and CDR2 FQNEAQ. The CDR3 has 14 amino acids. The CDR3, as DNA: TGTGCCAGCAGCTTAGTGGGCGAAGACTATGGCTACACCTTC. Protein product: CASSLVGEDYGYTF.

The CDR3 sequence: CASSPLDGANTEAFF. CDR3 nucleotides: TGTGCCAGCTCACCTCTCGACGGAGCGAACACTGAAGCTTTCTTT. The rearrangement joins TRBV18 to TRBJ1-1, with D uncertain. V was trimmed by 3 bases and J by 1 base, leaving 12 bases between them. The CDR3 runs to 15 residues. Germline-derived CDR1 and CDR2 are KGHSH and LQKENI. The whole variable domain, filled in from reference TRBV18 and TRBJ1-1, reads NAGVMQNPRHLVRRRGQEARLRCSPMKGHSHVYWYRQLPEEGLKFMVYLQKENIIDESGMPKERFSAEFPKEGPSILRIQQVVRGDSAAYFCASSPLDGANTEAFFGQGTRLTVV.

The rearrangement joins TRBV6-2 or TRBV6-3 to TRBJ2-7; D remains unclear. The CDR3 is made up of 13 amino acids. The V end was cut by 0 bases, the J end by 3 bases, with 6 bases between. Germline CDR1 MNHEY, CDR2 SVGEGT. The CDR3 nucleotides are TGTGCCAGCAGTTACTCGGTTAGCTACGAGCAGTACGTC. This encodes CASSYSVSYEQYV.

V and J are TRBV7-9 and TRBJ1-4; possible D gene TRBD1, 6 bases. The CDR3 covers 16 residues. V lost 6 bases and J lost 0, with 14 bases in between. CDR1 and CDR2 from the germline V gene are SEHNR and FQNEAQ (reference sequence). The CDR3 loop is CASSPDRAATNEKLFF. Here the CDR3 DNA reads TGTGCCAGCAGTCCGGACAGAGCCGCAACTAATGAAAAACTGTTTTTT. Variable domain in full (rest from reference TRBV7-9 and TRBJ1-4): DTGVSQNPRHKITKRGQNVTFRCDPISEHNRLYWYRQTLGQGPEFLTYFQNEAQLEKSRLLSDRFSAERPKGSFSTLEIQRTEQGDSAMYLCASSPDRAATNEKLFFGSGTQLSVL.

The rearrangement links TRBV5-6 to TRBJ1-1; tentatively, D is TRBD1 (5 bases). The CDR3 sequence is 13 residues long. CDR1 and CDR2 from the germline V gene are SGHDT and YYEEEE. The germline V and J ends were trimmed by 3 bases and 0 bases, with 6 bases remaining between them. This CDR3 is CASSSTVNTEAFF. In nucleotides, the CDR3 is TGTGCCAGCAGCTCGACAGTGAACACTGAAGCTTTCTTT. The full variable domain, rest sourced from reference TRBV5-6 and TRBJ1-1, is DAGVTQSPTHLIKTRGQQVTLRCSPKSGHDTVSWYQQALGQGPQFIFQYYEEEERQRGNFPDRFSGHQFPNYSSELNVNALLLGDSALYLCASSSTVNTEAFFGQGTRLTVV.

The chain is built from TRBV5-1 and TRBJ2-2; TRBD2 matches 10 bases. V trimming: 5 bases; J trimming: 6 bases; junction bases outside the gene matches: 4. The CDR3 has 14 amino acids. Per germline, CDR1 SGHRS and CDR2 YFSETQ. Written as DNA, the CDR3 is TGCGCCAGCAGGAGCGGGGGGGCCTCCGGGGAGCTGTTTTTT. This codes for CASRSGGASGELFF.

This rearrangement joins TRBV19 to TRBJ1-1; D unresolved. This CDR3 is 12 amino acids long. Per germline, CDR1 LNHDA and CDR2 SQIVND (reference sequence). Trimming took off 0 bases at V and 7 bases at J, with 6 bases between the two ends. The CDR3, as DNA: TGTGCCAGTAGTATAGATTACAATGAAGCTTTCTTT. Its translation is CASSIDYNEAFF. Full variable domain (rest looked up from reference TRBV19 and TRBJ1-1): DGGITQSPKYLFRKEGQNVTLSCEQNLNHDAMYWYRQDPGQGLRLIYYSQIVNDFQKGDIAEGYSVSREKKESFPLTVTSAQKNPTAFYLCASSIDYNEAFFGQGTRLTVV.

V and J are TRBV7-2 and TRBJ1-3; 7 bases line up with TRBD1. Germline loops: CDR1 SGHTA, CDR2 FQGNSA. The CDR3 totals 14 residues. V was pared by 6 bases and J by 2 bases, with 4 bases of the junction left unmatched. The CDR3 here is CASSRGQAGNTIYF. The CDR3 region has the DNA TGTGCCAGCAGTCGTGGACAGGCTGGAAACACCATATATTTT.

The rearrangement uses TRBV23-1 and TRBJ2-4, with TRBD2 as a possible D gene (6 bases). TRBV23-1 is labeled an ORF, and its function is uncertain. Trimming took 1 base from V and 0 from J, leaving 10 bases between them. CDR3 size: 16 residues. CDR3 DNA: TGCGCCAGCAGTCAATATGGGGGGTTAGCCAAAAACATTCAGTACTTC. This translates into CASSQYGGLAKNIQYF.

V usage is TRBV19 and J usage is TRBJ1-3; D remains unclear. This CDR3 contains 15 residues. V lost 6 bases to trimming and J lost 0 bases, with 12 bases between them. Germline CDR1 reads LNHDA; CDR2 reads SQIVND (reference sequence). The CDR3 region has the DNA TGTGCCAGTAGAGAAATCAGGAACTCTGGAAACACCATATATTTT. This translates into CASREIRNSGNTIYF.

This chain joins TRBV25-1 and TRBJ2-5; possibly TRBD2 for D (6 bases). CDR1 MGHDK and CDR2 SYGVNS come from the germline V gene. With 6 bases removed from V and 7 bases from J, the gap between germline ends came to 18 bases. The CDR3 sequence is 14 residues long. CDR3 in amino acids: CASRTRDWLGTQYF. In nucleotides, the CDR3 is TGTGCCAGCAGGACCCGGGACTGGCTCGGGACCCAGTACTTC.

The rearrangement joins TRBV30 to TRBJ1-6, with 9 bases lining up with TRBD1. With V trimmed by 2 bases and J by 14 bases, 7 bases remained unmatched. From germline, CDR1 is GTSNPN and CDR2 SVGIG (reference sequence). The CDR3 is 13 amino acids. CDR3 residues: CAWSRDREKTLHF. In DNA, the CDR3 is TGTGCCTGGAGTCGGGACAGGGAAAAAACCCTCCACTTT.

This chain links TRBV5-4 with TRBJ1-5; D is perhaps TRBD1 (5 bases). V was cut by 4 bases and J by 8 bases, with 13 bases left in between. The CDR3 length is 13 residues. Germline CDR1 and CDR2: SGHNT and YYREEE (reference sequence). CDR3 in amino acids: CASSNGQGEPQHF. The CDR3 DNA is TGTGCCAGCAGCAACGGGCAGGGCGAGCCCCAGCATTTT. Full variable domain (rest looked up from reference TRBV5-4 and TRBJ1-5): ETGVTQSPTHLIKTRGQQVTLRCSSQSGHNTVSWYQQALGQGPQFIFQYYREEENGRGNFPPRFSGLQFPNYSSELNVNALELDDSALYLCASSNGQGEPQHFGDGTRLSIL.